This passage covers 11 T cell receptor beta chains from one sample sequenced in a study of blood T cell repertoires in COVID-19. Clones were sequenced by immunoSEQ multiplex PCR, and TCRdb holds only the in-frame ones, with some missing. Seen here are over 65,000 clones, around 87% observed once, and the top ten hold around 12%. The sample consisted of peripheral blood. The receptors come from a human donor in a cohort sampled during active COVID-19.

This chain links TRBV4-1 with TRBJ2-7; D not resolved. The CDR3 totals 13 residues. V was clipped by 2 bases and J by 3 bases, with 8 bases between them. The germline CDR1 and CDR2 sequences are MGHRA and YSYEKL. CDR3 coding DNA: TGCGCCAGCAGCCAAAACTTAGACTACGAGCAGTACTTC. It translates to CASSQNLDYEQYF.

The rearrangement joins TRBV5-6 to TRBJ2-5; the match to TRBD1 covers 9 bases. V was clipped by 5 bases and J by 5 bases; unmatched bases: 16. The length of the CDR3 is 17 residues. The germline CDR1 and CDR2 sequences are SGHDT and YYEEEE. The CDR3 region is CASSPNGIGTGSETQYF. DNA for the CDR3: TGTGCCAGCAGTCCAAACGGAATCGGGACAGGGAGCGAGACCCAGTACTTC.

The chain recombines TRBV5-6 with TRBJ1-5, with D hard to call. V was trimmed by 0 bases and J by 5 bases, leaving 18 bases between them. Germline CDR1 SGHDT, CDR2 YYEEEE. The CDR3 runs 17 residues. As DNA, the CDR3 is TGTGCCAGCAGCTTGGATCTTGTGGGAGGCCGGGATCAGCCCCAGCATTTT. It encodes CASSLDLVGGRDQPQHF.

This chain connects TRBV10-3 to TRBJ2-3; 7 bases fit TRBD2. CDR1 and CDR2 from the germline V gene are ENHRY and SYGVKD. The CDR3 contains 14 residues. The V segment lost 4 bases and the J segment 4 bases; nucleotides outside the gene matches: 5. In DNA, the CDR3 is TGTGCCATCAGTGTAGGTGGGGGGGCAGATACGCAGTATTTT. Residues: CAISVGGGADTQYF.

The V call is TRBV19, the J call TRBJ2-5; the match to TRBD1 covers 7 bases. Germline assignment: CDR1 LNHDA and CDR2 SQIVND (reference sequence). V trimming: 8 bases; J trimming: 2 bases; junction bases outside the gene matches: 5. This CDR3 has 13 residues. CDR3 protein: CASSRQGQETQYF. CDR3 bases: TGTGCCAGTTCAAGACAGGGACAAGAGACCCAGTACTTC.

This rearrangement joins TRBV11-3 to TRBJ2-4; 11 bases are shared with TRBD2. The CDR3 has 19 amino acids. CDR1 SGHNT and CDR2 YENEEA come from the germline V gene. After removal of 3 bases from V and 0 bases from J, the junction contained 10 bases not matched to a gene. In DNA, the CDR3 is TGTGCCAGCAGCTTTTTAACTAGCGGGGGCAAGTTAGCCAAAAACATTCAGTACTTC. As protein: CASSFLTSGGKLAKNIQYF.

J is TRBJ1-5 and V is TRBV7-8, with D maybe TRBD1 (6 bases). V was pared by 5 bases and J by 0 bases, with 11 bases between. The CDR3 runs 15 residues. Per the germline V gene, CDR1 is SGHVS and CDR2 is FQNEAQ. CDR3 nucleotide sequence: TGTGCCAGCAGCCGAGACAGGCTTAGCAATCAGCCCCAGCATTTT. This translates into CASSRDRLSNQPQHF. Combining the CDR3 with reference TRBV7-8 and TRBJ1-5 gives the whole variable domain GAGVSQSPRYKVAKRGQDVALRCDPISGHVSLFWYQQALGQGPEFLTYFQNEAQLDKSGLPSDRFFAERPEGSVSTLKIQRTQQEDSAVYLCASSRDRLSNQPQHFGDGTRLSIL.

The chain links TRBV7-6 to TRBJ2-2, with TRBD2 matching over 8 bases. CDR3 size: 19 residues. The germline V gene encodes CDR1 SGHVS and CDR2 FNYEAQ. The V gene end was trimmed by 0 bases and the J gene end by 2 bases; junction bases not matched to a gene: 11. Written as DNA, the CDR3 is TGTGCCAGCAGCTTAGCACGAGTGACTAGCGCCCGAAACACCGGGGAGCTGTTTTTT. This gives the protein CASSLARVTSARNTGELFF.

The CDR3 DNA is TGTGCCAGCAGCCAACGGGGGAGTCAAGAGACCCAGTACTTC. It codes for CASSQRGSQETQYF. This chain links TRBV14 with TRBJ2-5, with D tentatively TRBD2 (6 bases). Per germline, CDR1 SGHDN and CDR2 FVKESK. The CDR3 contains 14 residues. Between the trimmed V and J ends, which lost 2 bases and 2 bases, there was a span of 9 bases.

The chain carries TRBV4-1 and TRBJ1-2; possible D gene TRBD1, 5 bases. Trimming took 3 bases from V and 4 from J, leaving 18 bases between them. This CDR3 comprises 16 residues. Germline CDR1 is MGHRA and CDR2 is YSYEKL. The CDR3 here is CASSHPRQSGIYGYTF. CDR3 in DNA: TGCGCCAGCAGCCATCCCCGACAGTCTGGAATCTATGGCTACACCTTC.

The chain joins TRBV6-5 to TRBJ2-7, with 9 bases lining up with TRBD1. The CDR3 runs 15 residues. Germline values: CDR1 MNHEY, CDR2 SVGAGI. V shed 5 bases, J shed 2 bases, and the junction held 7 bases outside the gene matches. CDR3 region: CASSTPTGGAYEQYF. The CDR3 DNA follows: TGTGCCAGCAGTACTCCGACAGGGGGAGCCTACGAGCAGTACTTC.